The next 30 T cell receptor beta chains were all read from a single sample in a study of cytomegalovirus exposure and HLA in healthy donors. 60 Vbeta and 13 Jbeta primers were used in PCR. Method: immunoSEQ multiplex PCR; TCRdb's copy keeps in-frame clones and lacks some. The table has about 120,000 clones, approximately 80% seen once. The sequencing sample was made of PBMCs. Source of these receptors: a man aged 35 to 55 in good health and CMV-seropositive.

J is TRBJ2-7 and V is TRBV5-1; 8 bases agree with TRBD1. The V gene end was trimmed by 0 bases and the J gene end by 6 bases; junction bases not matched to a gene: 8. Germline CDR1 and CDR2: SGHRS and YFSETQ. This CDR3 contains 15 residues. The CDR3 DNA reads as TGCGCCAGCAGCTTGGCTGGACAGGGAAGTTTCGAGCAGTACTTC. Translating it yields CASSLAGQGSFEQYF. Filled out from reference TRBV5-1 and TRBJ2-7, the complete variable domain reads KAGVTQTPRYLIKTRGQQVTLSCSPISGHRSVSWYQQTPGQGLQFLFEYFSETQRNKGNFPGRFSGRQFSNSRSEMNVSTLELGDSALYLCASSLAGQGSFEQYFGPGTRLTVT.

This clone appeared a single time. This chain connects TRBV19 to TRBJ2-2; D might be TRBD2 (6 bases). CDR1 LNHDA and CDR2 SQIVND come from the germline V gene (reference sequence). The V and J ends lost 3 bases and 4 bases respectively, with 12 bases between them. This CDR3 is built from 15 residues. The CDR3 here is CASSILGGSTGELFF. CDR3 coding DNA: TGTGCCAGTAGTATTTTGGGGGGAAGCACCGGGGAGCTGTTTTTT. Combining the CDR3 with reference TRBV19 and TRBJ2-2 gives the whole variable domain DGGITQSPKYLFRKEGQNVTLSCEQNLNHDAMYWYRQDPGQGLRLIYYSQIVNDFQKGDIAEGYSVSREKKESFPLTVTSAQKNPTAFYLCASSILGGSTGELFFGEGSRLTVL.

The chain joins TRBV9 to TRBJ1-5; 7 bases match TRBD1. Germline loops: CDR1 SGDLS, CDR2 YYNGEE. CDR3 length equals 15 residues. With V trimmed by 0 bases and J by 5 bases, 5 bases remained unmatched. CDR3 bases: TGTGCCAGCAGCGTAGGGGACAGTGACTATCAGCCCCAGCATTTT. It yields the protein CASSVGDSDYQPQHF.

The chain links TRBV6-5 to TRBJ2-7, with a tentative D call TRBD1 (6 bases). CDR3 length equals 13 residues. Germline values: CDR1 MNHEY, CDR2 SVGAGI. Trimming shortened V by 8 bases and J by 2 bases, and 13 bases separated the two germline ends. The CDR3 reads CASCRDKAYEQYF. CDR3 nucleotides: TGTGCCAGCTGCCGGGACAAGGCCTACGAGCAGTACTTC.

The V call is TRBV27, the J call TRBJ2-5, with a possible D match to TRBD2 (5 bases). This CDR3 is 13 amino acids long. Deletions cut 3 bases from V and 5 bases from J, with 10 bases between. From germline, CDR1 is MNHEY and CDR2 SMNVEV (reference sequence). The CDR3 here is CASSFGVWETQYF. The CDR3 DNA sequence: TGTGCCAGCAGTTTCGGGGTTTGGGAGACCCAGTACTTC.

The chain couples TRBV5-1 to TRBJ2-7; 7 bases match TRBD2. The CDR3 is made up of 15 amino acids. Trimming at V came to 2 bases and at J to 0 bases, leaving 5 bases not matched to a gene. Per the germline V gene, CDR1 is SGHRS and CDR2 is YFSETQ. CDR3 in DNA: TGCGCCAGCAGCTTATACAGCGGGGACTCCTACGAGCAGTACTTC. It is translated as CASSLYSGDSYEQYF.

The chain uses TRBV7-2 and TRBJ2-7; TRBD2 aligns across 13 bases. The CDR3 spans 15 residues. J gave up 4 bases and V 5 bases, and 5 bases lay outside the gene matches. Germline CDR1 reads SGHTA; CDR2 reads FQGNSA. This CDR3 is CASSVTSGGAYEQYF. In nucleotides, the CDR3 is TGTGCCAGCAGCGTAACTAGCGGGGGGGCATACGAGCAGTACTTC. Supplemented by reference TRBV7-2 and TRBJ2-7, the full variable domain reads GAGVSQSPSNKVTEKGKDVELRCDPISGHTALYWYRQSLGQGLEFLIYFQGNSAPDKSGLPSDRFSAERTGGSVSTLTIQRTQQEDSAVYLCASSVTSGGAYEQYFGPGTRLTVT.

The V call is TRBV6-1, the J call TRBJ2-7; 7 bases line up with TRBD1. This CDR3 has 15 amino acids. The germline CDR1 and CDR2 sequences are MNHNS and SASEGT. V trimming: 6 bases; J trimming: 2 bases; junction bases outside the gene matches: 10. This chain's CDR3 is CASSQNTGQPYEQYF. The CDR3 nucleotides are TGTGCCAGCAGCCAGAACACGGGACAGCCCTACGAGCAGTACTTC.

As DNA, the CDR3 is TGTGCCAGCAGGGATACTAGCCTCGCAGATACGCAGTATTTT. Protein: CASRDTSLADTQYF. The chain carries TRBV6-6 and TRBJ2-3; possible D gene TRBD2, 6 bases. Trimming pared 6 bases from V and 4 bases from J, leaving 14 bases between. Per the germline V gene, CDR1 is MNHNY and CDR2 is SVGAGI (reference sequence). CDR3 length: 14 residues.

The CDR3 reads CASSPGTGRNTIYF. The CDR3 coding sequence is TGTGCCAGCTCACCCGGGACAGGTAGAAACACCATATATTTT. This sequence joins TRBV18 and TRBJ1-3; 8 bases match TRBD1. Germline CDR1 KGHSH, CDR2 LQKENI. Trimming removed 3 bases from V and 5 bases from J; junction bases left unmatched: 3. The CDR3 is made up of 14 amino acids.

This clone has just one count. This rearrangement joins TRBV9 to TRBJ2-5; 8 bases are shared with TRBD1. The CDR3 is 16 amino acids. Germline loops: CDR1 SGDLS, CDR2 YYNGEE. V lost 5 bases and J lost 5; bases outside the gene matches: 14. This CDR3 reads CASSGTDRGGLETQYF. CDR3 DNA sequence: TGTGCCAGCAGTGGTACAGACAGGGGAGGCTTGGAGACCCAGTACTTC.

The V and J genes are TRBV5-1 and TRBJ2-3, with D perhaps TRBD2 (5 bases). V lost 0 bases and J 5 bases, leaving 10 bases between the germline ends. Germline lookup yields CDR1 SGHRS and CDR2 YFSETQ. The CDR3 sequence is 14 residues long. CDR3 sequence reads: CASSLGGFGDTQYF. The CDR3 coding sequence is TGCGCCAGCAGCTTGGGAGGGTTTGGAGATACGCAGTATTTT.

The rearrangement uses TRBV9 and TRBJ1-4; D perhaps matches TRBD1 (6 bases). Germline V CDR1 and CDR2: SGDLS, YYNGEE. CDR3 length equals 17 residues. Trimming removed 4 bases at V and 4 bases at J, with 20 bases between. The CDR3 sequence: CASSPGALPAGNEKLFF. DNA for the CDR3: TGTGCCAGCAGCCCAGGGGCCCTTCCGGCAGGTAATGAAAAACTGTTTTTT.

The chain links TRBV29-1 to TRBJ2-3, with D maybe TRBD2 (5 bases). The V end lost 8 bases, the J end lost 5 bases, and 20 bases lay between the germline ends. Germline CDR1 reads SQVTM; CDR2 reads ANQGSEA. The CDR3 length is 14 residues. The CDR3 coding sequence is TGCAGCTCCCAACTGGGAGATGTTGTAGATACGCAGTATTTT. Its protein is CSSQLGDVVDTQYF.

This clone is medium-sized (0.01 to 0.1%) in the sample. The gene calls are TRBV23-1 and TRBJ1-6; 11 bases agree with TRBD1. TRBV23-1 falls under the ORF class, with uncertain function. The junction had 6 bases not matched to a gene; V was cut back by 8 bases and J by 12 bases. The CDR3 loop spans 13 amino acids. The CDR3 region has the DNA TGCGCCAGCGGCCGGACAGGGGGCCAACCCCTCCACTTT. It is translated as CASGRTGGQPLHF.

The chain has TRBV2 and TRBJ2-2, with 13 bases aligning to TRBD2. Germline V CDR1 and CDR2: SNHLY, FYNNEI. The CDR3 is made up of 19 amino acids. The J segment lost 0 bases and the V segment lost 9 bases, leaving 13 bases of the junction unmatched. Here the CDR3 reads CARGSGTSGTSSNTGELFF. Here the CDR3 DNA reads TGTGCCAGAGGGTCCGGGACTAGCGGGACCTCCTCGAACACCGGGGAGCTGTTTTTT.

The sample holds one count of this clone. The V gene is TRBV7-9, the J gene TRBJ1-2; no clear D gene. Germline CDR1 and CDR2: SEHNR and FQNEAQ (reference sequence). V lost 5 bases and J lost 0, with 10 bases in between. This CDR3 contains 14 residues. The CDR3 reads CASSPRATNYGYTF. The CDR3 DNA reads as TGTGCCAGCAGCCCGAGAGCGACTAACTATGGCTACACCTTC.

The V and J genes are TRBV4-3 and TRBJ1-2; unclear D gene. The length of the CDR3 is 15 residues. The ends were cut back, 5 bases at V and 8 bases at J, with 21 bases in the middle. Germline CDR1 LGHNA, CDR2 YSLEER. CDR3 sequence reads: CASSSRSQTYGGYTF. Here the CDR3 DNA reads TGCGCCAGCAGCTCACGTTCCCAAACTTACGGGGGCTACACCTTC.

This clone has more than one count but fewer than ten. J is TRBJ1-5 and V is TRBV9; TRBD1 aligns across 8 bases. Germline values: CDR1 SGDLS, CDR2 YYNGEE. The length of the CDR3 is 15 residues. With V trimmed by 3 bases and J by 0 bases, 2 bases remained unmatched. The CDR3 spells CASSAGGSSNQPQHF. The CDR3 DNA reads TGTGCCAGCAGCGCAGGGGGCTCTAGCAATCAGCCCCAGCATTTT.

V usage is TRBV6-5 and J usage is TRBJ2-2, with TRBD2 identical over 7 bases. Unmatched junction bases numbered 6, after V lost 7 bases and J lost 1 base. This CDR3 comprises 15 residues. Germline assignment: CDR1 MNHEY and CDR2 SVGAGI. CDR3 region: CASIGRGKNTGELFF. DNA for the CDR3: TGTGCCAGCATTGGGCGGGGGAAGAACACCGGGGAGCTGTTTTTT.

J is TRBJ1-5 and V is TRBV7-2, with 7 bases that match TRBD1. Germline trimming cut 1 base from V and 0 bases from J; bases unmatched to any gene: 6. The CDR3 is 17 amino acids. Germline V lookup: CDR1 SGHTA, CDR2 FQGNSA. CDR3: CASSLDGTVYSNQPQHF. The CDR3 nucleotides read TGTGCCAGCAGCTTAGATGGGACAGTTTATAGCAATCAGCCCCAGCATTTT. The full variable domain, its missing parts supplied by reference TRBV7-2 and TRBJ1-5, is GAGVSQSPSNKVTEKGKDVELRCDPISGHTALYWYRQSLGQGLEFLIYFQGNSAPDKSGLPSDRFSAERTGGSVSTLTIQRTQQEDSAVYLCASSLDGTVYSNQPQHFGDGTRLSIL.

This clone appeared a single time. V and J are TRBV28 and TRBJ2-7; 12 bases are shared with TRBD2. The CDR3 is 15 amino acids. Losses at the gene ends were 6 bases for V and 6 bases for J; bases not matched to a gene: 9. Germline-derived CDR1 and CDR2 are MDHEN and SYDVKM. The CDR3 protein is CASRVSLAGGGEQYF. CDR3 nucleotides: TGTGCCAGCAGAGTAAGCCTAGCGGGGGGGGGCGAGCAGTACTTC.

The chain has TRBV11-3 and TRBJ2-1, with D possibly matching TRBD1 (6 bases). Germline CDR1 SGHNT, CDR2 YENEEA. The CDR3 has 14 amino acids. Trimming shortened V by 3 bases and J by 4 bases, and 10 bases separated the two germline ends. CDR3: CASSLDSGYNEQFF. The CDR3 coding sequence is TGTGCCAGCAGCTTGGACAGTGGATACAATGAGCAGTTCTTC.

The chain employs TRBV5-1 and TRBJ1-2, with a weak D call TRBD1 (5 bases). The CDR3 runs 16 residues. Germline CDR1 SGHRS, CDR2 YFSETQ. Trimming stripped 1 base from V and 8 bases from J, with 21 bases between. As DNA, the CDR3 is TGCGCCAGCAGCTTGTCGACAGAGGCGCGGGGACGGGGCTACACCTTC. Translation gives CASSLSTEARGRGYTF.

The V and J genes are TRBV7-2 and TRBJ2-5; weak D call: TRBD1 (6 bases). The V end lost 5 bases, the J end lost 5 bases, and 15 bases lay between the germline ends. Germline lookup yields CDR1 SGHTA and CDR2 FQGNSA. This CDR3 contains 14 residues. CDR3 DNA: TGTGCCAGCAGCCCTAGCAGGGGTGCGGAGACCCAGTACTTC. Its translation is CASSPSRGAETQYF.

The V call is TRBV5-1, the J call TRBJ1-4, with D uncertain. This CDR3 region has 15 residues. V gave up 3 bases and J gave up 8 bases, with 17 bases separating them. Looked up from germline, CDR1 is SGHRS and CDR2 is YFSETQ. Here the CDR3 DNA reads TGCGCCAGCAGCTGGACCCCCCGGGGATCCGAAAAACTGTTTTTT. Protein sequence: CASSWTPRGSEKLFF.

This clone was seen a few times. The chain employs TRBV5-1 and TRBJ2-3, with 9 bases matching TRBD2. CDR1 SGHRS and CDR2 YFSETQ come from the germline V gene. Trimming at V came to 0 bases and at J to 5 bases, leaving 7 bases not matched to a gene. This CDR3 has 16 residues. The CDR3 bases are TGCGCCAGCAGCTTGGGGAATATAGCGGGGGAAGATACGCAGTATTTT. It translates to CASSLGNIAGEDTQYF.

J is TRBJ1-1 and V is TRBV5-5; no clear D. Germline values: CDR1 SGHKS, CDR2 YYEKEE (reference sequence). Trimming took off 0 bases at V and 4 bases at J, with 10 bases between the two ends. The CDR3 is 14 residues long. The CDR3 here is CASSLGPGSTEAFF. The CDR3 DNA reads as TGTGCCAGCAGCTTGGGTCCGGGAAGCACTGAAGCTTTCTTT.

This clone was seen only once. This rearrangement joins TRBV5-4 to TRBJ2-2; 9 bases line up with TRBD1. Germline V gives CDR1 SGHNT, CDR2 YYREEE (reference sequence). The CDR3 consists of 14 residues. V shed 6 bases and J 7 bases; nucleotides not matched to a gene: 7. The CDR3 DNA reads TGTGCCAGCACCCGACAGGGGGTTGACGGGGAGCTGTTTTTT. As protein: CASTRQGVDGELFF. The full variable domain, in which reference TRBV5-4 and TRBJ2-2 provide the parts outside the CDR3, is ETGVTQSPTHLIKTRGQQVTLRCSSQSGHNTVSWYQQALGQGPQFIFQYYREEENGRGNFPPRFSGLQFPNYSSELNVNALELDDSALYLCASTRQGVDGELFFGEGSRLTVL.

The chain couples TRBV7-8 to TRBJ2-7, with 8 bases identical to TRBD1. The length of the CDR3 is 14 residues. V shed 5 bases and J 6 bases; nucleotides not matched to a gene: 9. Germline CDR1 is SGHVS and CDR2 is FQNEAQ. As DNA, the CDR3 is TGTGCCAGCAGCGGCCAGACAGGGGTCGGCGAGCAGTACTTC. Residues: CASSGQTGVGEQYF.